These T cell receptor beta chains were read from a single sample in a study of molecular identifiers for immune sequencing clone quantification. Each CDR3 protein is one row after TCRdb ran MiXCR on the PCR reads. This sample has about 510,000 distinct CDR3 sequences; about 25% occur once, and the top ten carry under 0.8%. The sample was naive CD8+ T cells from blood, with Jurkat cell RNA spiked in. The receptor set was obtained from a human donor in good health. Some libraries in this study had Jurkat cell RNA spiked in. CDR3s include the opening cysteine and the closing phenylalanine or tryptophan. A D gene is named only where the DNA matches it firmly. Some rows have no size entry. The others give once, few or many, or a class for an expanded clone.

D gene	V gene	clone size	J gene	CDR3 DNA	CDR3 protein
-	TRBV18	-	TRBJ1-1	TGTGCCAGCTCACTTCAGGGAGACGCACTTGAAGCTTTCTTT	CASSLQGDALEAFF
TRBD2	TRBV9	-	TRBJ2-7	TGTGCCAGCAGCGTGGCACTAGCGGGAGTGGGGGAGGAGCAGTACTTC	CASSVALAGVGEEQYF
-	TRBV2	-	TRBJ2-7	TGTGCCAGCAGTCCGTTCTACGAGCAGTACTTC	CASSPFYEQYF
TRBD1	TRBV7-8	few	TRBJ1-1	TGTGCCAGCAGCCCTAGGACAGGGTTCGCTGAAGCTTTCTTT	CASSPRTGFAEAFF
-	TRBV19	-	TRBJ2-7	TGTGCCAGTAGTATGGCAGCGCCGAGCGAGCAGTACTTC	CASSMAAPSEQYF
TRBD1	TRBV9	few	TRBJ1-3	TGTGCCAGCAGCGACGAGGGACAGGGGGCTGGAAACACCATATATTTT	CASSDEGQGAGNTIYF
-	TRBV19	-	TRBJ1-3	TGTGCCAGTAGTATGGCTGGCTCAGCCTCTGGAAACACCATATATTTT	CASSMAGSASGNTIYF
-	TRBV30	-	TRBJ2-5	TGTGCCTGGAGTCCCTCCTGGACAGCACAAGGGACCCAGTACTTC	CAWSPSWTAQGTQYF
-	TRBV6-2/TRBV6-3	-	TRBJ1-2	TGTGCCAGCAGTTATACCCATTATGGCTACACCTTC	CASSYTHYGYTF
-	TRBV4-1	-	TRBJ2-7	TGCGCCAGCAGCCAAGGCTACGGGACAAAATCCTACGAGCAGTACTTC	CASSQGYGTKSYEQYF
TRBD2	TRBV30	few	TRBJ2-3	TGTGCCTGGAGTCCCCCCCCTATAGGGGAGGGCCTTGATACGCAGTATTTT	CAWSPPPIGEGLDTQYF
-	TRBV2	few	TRBJ2-7	TGTGTCAGCAGTGAAAGCTCCTACGAGCAGTACTTC	CVSSESSYEQYF
TRBD2	TRBV4-1	-	TRBJ2-1	TGCGCCAGCAGGGAACTAGCGGGAGGATGGGATGAGCAGTTCTTC	CASRELAGGWDEQFF
-	TRBV19	-	TRBJ2-2	TGTGCCAGTAGTATAGGTAGGACCTACACCGGGGAGCTGTTTTTT	CASSIGRTYTGELFF
TRBD1	TRBV6-5	-	TRBJ2-1	TGTGCCAGCAGCTCCCCGGGACAGGGGGTCTATGAGCAGTTCTTC	CASSSPGQGVYEQFF
-	TRBV16	few	TRBJ2-7	TGTGCCAGCAGCCCTAAACTTCCCTGGGCAAACTACGAGCAGTACTTC	CASSPKLPWANYEQYF
-	TRBV24-1	few	TRBJ2-7	TGTGCCACCAGTGATGAGGCACTCGAGCAGTACTTC	CATSDEALEQYF
-	TRBV13	-	TRBJ1-2	TGTGCCAGCAGCACAACAGAGTCCTATGGCTACGCCTTC	CASSTTESYGYAF
-	TRBV7-9	many	TRBJ2-3	TGTGCCAGCAGTCCAACCCTGGTGGACAGAGACGCAGATACGCAGTATTTT	CASSPTLVDRDADTQYF
-	TRBV7-2	many	TRBJ2-7	TGTGCCAGCAGCGCGGAGGGCATGCACGAGCAGTACTTC	CASSAEGMHEQYF
TRBD1	TRBV4-3	-	TRBJ1-6	TGCGCCAGCAGCCAGTGGACAGGGGAGAATTCACCCCTCCACTTT	CASSQWTGENSPLHF
-	TRBV27	few	TRBJ2-5	TGTGCCAGCAGTCGACCGGACCTAGAGACCCAGTACTTC	CASSRPDLETQYF
-	TRBV27	-	TRBJ2-5	TGTGCCAGCAGCCCGTTGACACCTTACCAAGAGACCCAGTACTTC	CASSPLTPYQETQYF
TRBD2	TRBV5-1	-	TRBJ2-1	TGCGCCAGCAGCTTGGCGGAGCGGGGGTACAATGAGCAGTTCTTC	CASSLAERGYNEQFF
TRBD2	TRBV29-1	few	TRBJ2-7	TGCAGCGTTGAGGGGCTAGCGGGGCCTTCGAGCGAGCAGTACTTC	CSVEGLAGPSSEQYF
-	TRBV11-2	few	TRBJ1-3	TGTGCCAGCAGCACCCTAACGGGGGGGTCTGGAAACACCATATATTTT	CASSTLTGGSGNTIYF
-	TRBV6-2/TRBV6-3	-	TRBJ1-4	TGTGCCAGCACCTCCGGCGGAAAACTGTTTTTT	CASTSGGKLFF
-	TRBV19	-	TRBJ2-3	TGTGCCAGTAGTAAGGTTCAGGGATACCCAACTAGCACAGATACGCAGTATTTT	CASSKVQGYPTSTDTQYF
-	TRBV4-3	few	TRBJ1-1	TGCGCCAGCAGCCAAGATCTGGGCAGGGACGGAGACGCTGAAGCTTTCTTT	CASSQDLGRDGDAEAFF
-	TRBV29-1	-	TRBJ2-7	TGCAGCGTTTTATGGCAAAACTTAGGGTACGAGCAGTACTTC	CSVLWQNLGYEQYF
-	TRBV6-5	many	TRBJ2-3	TGTGCCAGCAGTTACCGTACGGGATTGGCAGATACGCAGTATTTT	CASSYRTGLADTQYF
-	TRBV5-8	-	TRBJ2-7	TGTGCCAGCAGCTCCCTACGGAGGTTCCCCTACGAGCAGTACTTC	CASSSLRRFPYEQYF
TRBD1	TRBV19	once	TRBJ1-2	TGTGCCAGTAGTGCGAGACAGGGGGCATATGGCTACACCTTC	CASSARQGAYGYTF
-	TRBV27	-	TRBJ2-7	TGTGCCAGCAGTTTATCTGTTTCCGTCGAGCAGTACTTC	CASSLSVSVEQYF